The present T cell receptor beta chain was sequenced within a study of radiation and T cells in renal cell carcinoma. Study in general: Nephrectomy followed 15 Gy stereotactic body radiation by 4 weeks. Study-wide points: Without pretreatment biopsies, baseline tumor clonotype presence was undetermined.

In its sample, this clone was seen once. As yet, its antigen is unknown. Measured with immunoSEQ multiplex PCR; TCRdb has only the in-frame clones, and not every one. The sample comprises 100,000 or so clones, approximately 86% of which are singletons, and less than 10% rests with the top ten. Time point reported: baseline pretreatment blood. Treatment: 15 Gy SBRT to primary tumor, nephrectomy 4 weeks later. This renal cell carcinoma was of the clear cell type. The source was blood, collected from a patient whose treatment included radiotherapy and nephrectomy. The sequence was obtained from a man between 45 and 60 years old with renal cell carcinoma.

The CDR3 loop is CASSQDRPNYGYTF. The CDR3 DNA follows: TGTGCCAGCAGCCAGGACAGGCCCAACTATGGCTACACCTTC. This chain uses TRBV28 with TRBJ1-2, with 7 bases fitting TRBD1. V lost 6 bases to trimming and J lost 2 bases; unmatched junction nucleotides: 6. The CDR3 has 14 residues. Germline V lookup: CDR1 MDHEN, CDR2 SYDVKM.